Each of the 28 T cell receptor beta chains below was sequenced from the same sample in a study of blood T cells in healthy people across ages (dated by TCRdb to about 2015). Libraries were built with 5' RACE. Sequencing relied on an Illumina HiSeq 2500. A second PCR of roughly 6 to 11 cycles was run with a J-beta primer mix and a sample-barcoded 5' primer. TCRdb reran the public reads through fastp at Q25 and MiXCR, keeping productive beta chains. For every CDR3 protein sequence, its rows merge into one entry that carries the most common genes and DNA. For this sample the table gives more than 1 million distinct CDR3 sequences, of which around 45% were detected only once. Approximately 17% of the sample is in the top ten clones. Sequenced input: blood. The source is a woman aged 55-69 years in good health.

This chain links TRBV6-6 with TRBJ2-1; D is undetermined. The ends were cut back, 6 bases at V and 15 bases at J, with 18 bases in the middle. The CDR3 runs 12 residues. From germline, CDR1 is MNHNY and CDR2 SVGAGI (reference sequence). CDR3 in DNA: TGTGCCAGCAGCCAGACCAGAGCCCCCCTGTTCTTC. It is translated as CASSQTRAPLFF.

The chain employs TRBV10-3 and TRBJ1-1; no reliable D call. CDR3 length equals 13 residues. Germline loops: CDR1 ENHRY, CDR2 SYGVKD. V lost 9 bases and J lost 0, with 11 bases in between. This CDR3 reads CAITAEVNTEAFF. The CDR3 nucleotides read TGTGCCATAACGGCGGAAGTGAACACTGAAGCTTTCTTT.

The V gene is TRBV3-1, the J gene TRBJ2-3, with TRBD2 identical over 8 bases. Losses at the gene ends were 7 bases for V and 5 bases for J; bases not matched to a gene: 8. The CDR3 has 14 amino acids. Per germline, CDR1 LGHDT and CDR2 YNNKEL (reference sequence). The CDR3 DNA reads as TGTGCCAGCAAAATGCGAGCGGGAGAAGATACGCAGTATTTT. Its translation: CASKMRAGEDTQYF.

This rearrangement joins TRBV3-1 to TRBJ2-7; possible D gene TRBD2, 5 bases. The V end lost 4 bases, the J end lost 6 bases, and 13 bases lay between the germline ends. Per the germline V gene, CDR1 is LGHDT and CDR2 is YNNKEL (reference sequence). There are 13 residues in the CDR3. The CDR3, as DNA: TGTGCCAGCAGCCCCGGACGGCGGGCCGAGCAGTACTTC. Translating gives CASSPGRRAEQYF.

The chain has TRBV6-6 and TRBJ2-5; D unclear. The DNA matches TRBJ2-7 better at its end, which makes the J call doubtful. The CDR3 totals 15 residues. Germline V gene lookup returns CDR1 MNHNY and CDR2 SVGAGI (reference sequence). CDR3 coding DNA: TGTGCCAGCAGTTACCTGGAGCTTAGATCTTCCGAGCAGTACTTC. Amino acids: CASSYLELRSSEQYF.

The gene calls are TRBV4-1 and TRBJ2-5, with TRBD2 as a possible D gene (6 bases). Germline assignment: CDR1 MGHRA and CDR2 YSYEKL. CDR3 length: 17 residues. V shed 1 base and J shed 0 bases, with 15 bases lying between them. The CDR3 sequence is CASSQVGAGPYQETQYF. DNA of the CDR3: TGCGCCAGCAGCCAAGTCGGAGCGGGCCCGTACCAAGAGACCCAGTACTTC.

The rearrangement links TRBV7-9 to TRBJ1-5; maybe TRBD1 (5 bases). CDR1 is SEHNR, CDR2 FQNEAQ, per germline (reference sequence). V was trimmed by 5 bases and J by 3 bases, leaving 11 bases between them. This CDR3 contains 14 residues. The CDR3 reads CASSIGGVNQPQHF. The CDR3 coding sequence is TGTGCCAGCAGCATCGGGGGGGTCAATCAGCCCCAGCATTTT. Full variable domain (rest looked up from reference TRBV7-9 and TRBJ1-5): DTGVSQNPRHKITKRGQNVTFRCDPISEHNRLYWYRQTLGQGPEFLTYFQNEAQLEKSRLLSDRFSAERPKGSFSTLEIQRTEQGDSAMYLCASSIGGVNQPQHFGDGTRLSIL.

The chain joins TRBV6-1 to TRBJ2-1, with D possibly TRBD2 on 5 matching bases. This CDR3 spans 12 amino acids. The V end was cut by 10 bases, the J end by 3 bases, with 10 bases between. Germline V CDR1 and CDR2: MNHNS, SASEGT. CDR3 nucleotide sequence: TGTGCCACCAGGACTCTCTACAATGAGCAGTTCTTC. It codes for CATRTLYNEQFF.

V gene TRBV12-3 or TRBV12-4 combines with J gene TRBJ2-7; D might be TRBD2 (5 bases). This CDR3 spans 15 amino acids. V was cut by 5 bases and J by 2 bases, with 16 bases left in between. The CDR3 region is CASSPVLGLAYEQYF. For the CDR3, the DNA is TGTGCCAGCAGTCCGGTCCTTGGACTTGCCTACGAGCAGTACTTC.

Written as DNA, the CDR3 is TGTGCCAGCAGTGAATCGGGGAACTATGGCTACACCTTC. Translation: CASSESGNYGYTF. The rearrangement uses TRBV25-1 and TRBJ1-2; D gene uncertain. Trimming stripped 1 base from V and 2 bases from J, with 5 bases between. Germline values: CDR1 MGHDK, CDR2 SYGVNS. This CDR3 has 13 amino acids.

V gene TRBV29-1 combines with J gene TRBJ2-7; 7 bases line up with TRBD1. V lost 7 bases to trimming and J lost 7 bases; unmatched junction nucleotides: 10. The CDR3 covers 12 residues. Germline loops: CDR1 SQVTM, CDR2 ANQGSEA. In DNA, the CDR3 is TGCAGCGCCCAGACAGGGCACAATGAGCAGTACTTC. This codes for CSAQTGHNEQYF.

This clonotype has more than one count but fewer than ten. This chain joins TRBV29-1 and TRBJ2-1; no firm D call. Looked up from germline, CDR1 is SQVTM and CDR2 is ANQGSEA. V was pared by 2 bases and J by 7 bases, with 9 bases between. The CDR3 has 12 residues. In nucleotides, the CDR3 is TGCAGCGTTGAACTTTTCGGGAATGAGCAGTTCTTC. Translating it yields CSVELFGNEQFF.

V gene TRBV27 combines with J gene TRBJ2-1, with 8 nucleotides matching TRBD2. The trim removed 4 bases at V and 3 bases at J, leaving 5 bases unmatched. Germline-derived CDR1 and CDR2 are MNHEY and SMNVEV (reference sequence). The CDR3 runs 15 residues. CDR3 residues: CASSSLSGSYNEQFF. The CDR3 coding sequence is TGTGCCAGCAGTTCTCTGAGCGGGAGCTACAATGAGCAGTTCTTC.

The gene calls are TRBV3-1 and TRBJ2-5; D ambiguous. The ends were cut back, 3 bases at V and 1 base at J, with 6 bases in the middle. Germline CDR1 LGHDT, CDR2 YNNKEL (reference sequence). There are 13 residues in the CDR3. This CDR3 reads CASSQAAQETQYF. The CDR3 nucleotides are TGTGCCAGCAGCCAGGCGGCCCAAGAGACCCAGTACTTC.

The chain employs TRBV6-5 and TRBJ2-7; 9 bases fit TRBD1. V gave up 5 bases and J gave up 3 bases; unmatched junction bases: 11. The V gene's germline CDR1 is MNHEY and CDR2 SVGAGI. The length of the CDR3 is 16 residues. The chain's CDR3 is CASSKSGTGWNYEQYF. The CDR3 coding sequence is TGTGCCAGCAGTAAATCGGGGACAGGGTGGAACTACGAGCAGTACTTC.

In its sample, this clonotype was seen many times. The gene calls are TRBV4-1 and TRBJ1-4; no definite D call. The CDR3 is made up of 13 amino acids. Germline CDR1 MGHRA, CDR2 YSYEKL. Deletions cut 0 bases from V and 13 bases from J, with 12 bases between. CDR3 sequence reads: CASSQETGILLFF. The CDR3 DNA is TGCGCCAGCAGCCAAGAAACGGGGATTCTACTGTTTTTT.

Worth noting for this clonotype: One end of the junction is discordant with germline, which a read error may explain. The chain recombines TRBV20-1 with TRBJ2-5; D call uncertain. The germline V gene encodes CDR1 DFQATT and CDR2 SNEGSKA (reference sequence). The CDR3 is 15 amino acids. DNA for the CDR3: TGCAGTGCTGGAGATCTAAAGGCTCCACGATATGAGCAGTACTTC. It translates to CSAGDLKAPRYEQYF.

The rearrangement links TRBV13 to TRBJ2-7, with 8 nucleotides matching TRBD2. The J call is doubtful: the DNA matches TRBJ2-5 better. The CDR3 totals 14 residues. Per germline, CDR1 PRHDT and CDR2 FYEKMQ (reference sequence). The CDR3 DNA sequence: TGTGCCAGCAGGGTAGCGGGAACGACGAAGACCCAGTACTTC. Protein sequence: CASRVAGTTKTQYF.

The chain combines TRBV10-3 with TRBJ2-5, with a possible D match to TRBD2 (5 bases). Germline V gene lookup returns CDR1 ENHRY and CDR2 SYGVKD. The CDR3 runs 11 residues. The germline V and J ends were trimmed by 5 bases and 11 bases, with 12 bases remaining between them. The CDR3: CAISMFGEQYF. The CDR3 DNA reads TGTGCCATCAGTATGTTTGGGGAGCAGTACTTC.

Concerning this clonotype: The germline gene is not matched at one end of the junction; a read error may be the cause. The chain combines TRBV5-5 with TRBJ1-2, with D possibly TRBD1 on 5 matching bases. Germline V gene sequence: CDR1 SGHKS, CDR2 YYEKEE (reference sequence). There are 13 residues in the CDR3. CDR3 in DNA: TGTACCAGCAGCTTGGGGACGGAGTATGGCTACACCTTC. This codes for CTSSLGTEYGYTF.

The chain combines TRBV29-1 with TRBJ1-1, with D possibly TRBD1 on 6 matching bases. The germline CDR1 and CDR2 sequences are SQVTM and ANQGSEA. Between the trimmed V and J ends, which lost 3 bases and 1 base, there was a span of 12 bases. CDR3 size: 14 residues. The CDR3 region has the DNA TGCAGCGTTGATCCGGGACAAGGGAACACTGAAGCTTTCTTT. The encoded protein is CSVDPGQGNTEAFF.

This clonotype occurred once. J is TRBJ2-7 and V is TRBV6-6, with D perhaps matching TRBD2 (5 bases). V lost 6 bases and J lost 5, with 20 bases in between. Germline V gene sequence: CDR1 MNHNY, CDR2 SVGAGI (reference sequence). CDR3 length: 15 residues. The CDR3 DNA reads as TGTGCCAGCAGGAAGCCTCGGGAAGGGCGCGACGAGCAGTACTTC. It translates to CASRKPREGRDEQYF.

At least ten counts were recorded for this clonotype. This CDR3 reads CASTNKRTRNTEAFF. The CDR3 DNA is TGCGCCAGCACCAATAAACGGACACGGAACACTGAAGCTTTCTTT. The chain carries TRBV10-2 and TRBJ1-1, with D perhaps matching TRBD1 (5 bases). There are 15 residues in the CDR3. The germline V and J ends were trimmed by 7 bases and 1 base, with 16 bases remaining between them. Germline CDR1 and CDR2: WSHSY and SAAADI.

This clonotype was detected only once. The chain combines TRBV7-2 with TRBJ2-7; no clear D. V lost 4 bases and J lost 7, with 11 bases in between. CDR1 and CDR2 (germline): SGHTA, FQGNSA. This CDR3 contains 12 residues. The CDR3 region is CASSSWALEQYF. In DNA, the CDR3 is TGTGCCAGCAGCTCTTGGGCTTTAGAGCAGTACTTC.

This clonotype appeared a few times. The rearrangement links TRBV27 to TRBJ2-7, with unresolved D. The CDR3 is 15 amino acids. Germline CDR1 reads MNHEY; CDR2 reads SMNVEV (reference sequence). V was pared by 4 bases and J by 2 bases, with 15 bases between. CDR3 loop: CASSSRQKETYEQYF. CDR3 nucleotide sequence: TGTGCCAGCAGTTCTAGGCAGAAAGAGACCTACGAGCAGTACTTC.

The chain links TRBV6-2 or TRBV6-3 to TRBJ2-3; TRBD2 agrees at 8 bases. The germline gives CDR1 MNHEY, CDR2 SVGEGT. The CDR3 spans 15 residues. V shed 5 bases, J shed 3 bases, and the junction held 7 bases outside the gene matches. CDR3 DNA: TGTGCCAGCAGTAACGCGGGAGGTGGGACAGATACGCAGTATTTT. As protein: CASSNAGGGTDTQYF.

J is TRBJ2-1 and V is TRBV29-1; 10 nucleotides match TRBD2. After removal of 8 bases from V and 4 bases from J, the junction contained 14 bases not matched to a gene. CDR3 length: 16 amino acids. Per germline, CDR1 SQVTM and CDR2 ANQGSEA. This CDR3 is CSFQMGGLAKYNEQFF. The CDR3 DNA is TGCAGCTTTCAAATGGGGGGACTAGCGAAGTACAATGAGCAGTTCTTC.

This clonotype was observed a handful of times. The V gene is TRBV30, the J gene TRBJ2-6; no definite D call. Per the germline V gene, CDR1 is GTSNPN and CDR2 is SVGIG (reference sequence). V was trimmed by 5 bases and J by 0 bases, leaving 2 bases between them. This CDR3 contains 12 residues. CDR3 amino acids: CAWGSGANVLTF. The CDR3 DNA reads as TGTGCCTGGGGCTCTGGGGCCAACGTCCTGACTTTC.